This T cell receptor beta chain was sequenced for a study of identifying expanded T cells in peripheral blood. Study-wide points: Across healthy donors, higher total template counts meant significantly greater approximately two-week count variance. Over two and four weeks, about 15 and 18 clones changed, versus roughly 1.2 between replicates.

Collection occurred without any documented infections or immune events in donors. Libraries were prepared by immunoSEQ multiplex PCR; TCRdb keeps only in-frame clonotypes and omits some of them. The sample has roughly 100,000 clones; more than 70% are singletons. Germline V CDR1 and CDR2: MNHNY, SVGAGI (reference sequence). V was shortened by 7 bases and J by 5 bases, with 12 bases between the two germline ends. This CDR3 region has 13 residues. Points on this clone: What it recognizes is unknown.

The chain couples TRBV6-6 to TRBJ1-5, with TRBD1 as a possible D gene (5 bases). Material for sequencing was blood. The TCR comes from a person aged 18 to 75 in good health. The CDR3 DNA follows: TGTGCCAGCACCCCGAGAGGGGATCAGCCCCAGCATTTT. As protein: CASTPRGDQPQHF.